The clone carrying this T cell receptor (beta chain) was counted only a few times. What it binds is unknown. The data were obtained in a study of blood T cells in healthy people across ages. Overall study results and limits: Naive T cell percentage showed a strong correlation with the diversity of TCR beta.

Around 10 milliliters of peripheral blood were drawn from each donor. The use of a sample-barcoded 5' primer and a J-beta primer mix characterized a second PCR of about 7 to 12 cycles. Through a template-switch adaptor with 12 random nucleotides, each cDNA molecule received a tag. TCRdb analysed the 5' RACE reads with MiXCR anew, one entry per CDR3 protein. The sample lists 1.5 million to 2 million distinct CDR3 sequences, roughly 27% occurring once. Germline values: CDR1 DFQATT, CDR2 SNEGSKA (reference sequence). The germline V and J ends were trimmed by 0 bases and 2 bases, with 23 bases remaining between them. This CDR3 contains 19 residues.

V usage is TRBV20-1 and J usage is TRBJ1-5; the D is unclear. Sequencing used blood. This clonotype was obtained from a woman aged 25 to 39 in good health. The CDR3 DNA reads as TGCAGTGCTAGAGATAGGGTTCATCGGGGATATTACGGCAATCAGCCCCAGCATTTT. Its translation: CSARDRVHRGYYGNQPQHF.